This TCR beta chain was sequenced for a study of long-term antiretroviral therapy in people with HIV. Sequencing used immunoSEQ v3.0 at survey level. Repertoires were generated with immunoSEQ multiplex PCR, while TCRdb's copy carries only in-frame clones and drops some. The sample has around 25,000 clones, 81% seen once; the top ten hold about a sixth. The input for sequencing was unsorted PBMCs, taken at the start of antiretroviral therapy, before treatment. The TCR originated in a woman in her late teens or twenties with HIV.

The CDR3 DNA follows: TGTGCCAGCAGTTACCAGACAGCCTCCTACGAGCAGTACTTC. The encoded protein is CASSYQTASYEQYF. V is TRBV6-5 and J is TRBJ2-7, with D possibly being TRBD1 (5 bases). CDR1 is MNHEY and CDR2 is SVGAGI in the germline V gene. The CDR3 covers 14 residues. The V end lost 2 bases, the J end lost 0 bases, and 8 bases lay between the germline ends.